The 24 T cell receptor beta chains below were found in one sample sequenced in a study. Each CDR3 protein gets one entry after TCRdb re-called the RT-PCR reads with MiXCR. The sample carries fewer than 800,000 distinct CDR3 sequences, more than 13% recorded once. The sequenced material came from memory CD4+ T cells from blood. The receptors were sampled from a female donor in good health, serving as a healthy control.

This clonotype was seen at least ten times. The rearrangement links TRBV30 to TRBJ2-2, with no clear D. This CDR3 is built from 14 residues. CDR1 is GTSNPN, CDR2 SVGIG, per germline (reference sequence). V lost 0 bases and J lost 6, with 11 bases in between. The CDR3 region has the DNA TGTGCCTGGAGTGTACCAGTACCCTCCGGGGAGCTGTTTTTT. Translated, it gives CAWSVPVPSGELFF.

This clonotype was found a few times. The rearrangement links TRBV5-1 to TRBJ1-2; D is ambiguous. The CDR3 totals 12 residues. The V and J ends lost 0 bases and 13 bases respectively, with 13 bases between them. The germline V gene has CDR1 SGHRS and CDR2 YFSETQ. This CDR3 reads CASSLAGRLVTF. The CDR3 region has the DNA TGCGCCAGCAGCTTGGCCGGGCGGTTGGTCACCTTC.

In its sample, this clonotype was seen a few times. The rearrangement uses TRBV5-8 and TRBJ2-5; a weak D match, TRBD1 (5 bases). Trimming took 1 base from V and 4 from J, leaving 11 bases between them. The CDR3 runs 14 residues. Germline V CDR1 and CDR2: SGHTS, YDEGEE. DNA for the CDR3: TGTGCCAGCAGCTTGTGGCAGGGCGTAGAGACCCAGTACTTC. Translation gives CASSLWQGVETQYF. Drawing the rest from reference TRBV5-8 and TRBJ2-5, the complete variable domain is EAGVTQSPTHLIKTRGQQATLRCSPISGHTSVYWYQQALGLGLQFLLWYDEGEERNRGNFPPRFSGRQFPNYSSELNVNALELEDSALYLCASSLWQGVETQYFGPGTRLLVL.

V and J are TRBV28 and TRBJ2-4; 7 nucleotides line up with TRBD1. This CDR3 is 13 amino acids long. The V gene's germline CDR1 is MDHEN and CDR2 SYDVKM. The junction had 7 bases not matched to a gene; V was cut back by 7 bases and J by 7 bases. The CDR3 loop reads CASNRQGVNIQYF. The CDR3 DNA follows: TGTGCCAGCAATCGACAGGGTGTGAACATTCAGTACTTC.

This clonotype showed up just a few times. This chain uses TRBV27 with TRBJ1-6, with 7 bases aligning to TRBD1. V lost 8 bases and J lost 2; bases outside the gene matches: 9. The CDR3 loop spans 16 amino acids. Germline V gene sequence: CDR1 MNHEY, CDR2 SMNVEV (reference sequence). Here the CDR3 DNA reads TGTGCCAGCGAGCCCAGGGGGTACCCCTATAATTCACCCCTCCACTTT. Translating it yields CASEPRGYPYNSPLHF.

The chain carries TRBV3-1 and TRBJ1-2, with D uncertain. Germline V lookup: CDR1 LGHDT, CDR2 YNNKEL (reference sequence). V shed 5 bases and J shed 9 bases, with 16 bases lying between them. The CDR3 covers 13 residues. The CDR3 DNA reads TGTGCCAGCAGCTTATTTTCCCTCGTGAGCTACACCTTC. This encodes CASSLFSLVSYTF.

V and J are TRBV6-4 and TRBJ2-5; maybe TRBD2 (6 bases). V lost 2 bases and J lost 1, with 11 bases in between. The CDR3 has 15 residues. CDR1 and CDR2 from the germline V gene are MRHNA and SNTAGT. This chain's CDR3 is CASSDPRGIQETQYF. Here the CDR3 DNA reads TGTGCCAGCAGTGACCCCCGGGGGATCCAAGAGACCCAGTACTTC.

The genes are TRBV5-1 and TRBJ2-7; 7 nucleotides agree with TRBD2. Trimming took 3 bases from V and 4 from J; bases not matched to a gene: 7. The CDR3 has 14 residues. The germline gives CDR1 SGHRS, CDR2 YFSETQ. CDR3 region: CASSSRGEGYEQYF. For the CDR3, the DNA is TGCGCCAGCAGCTCCCGGGGGGAGGGGTACGAGCAGTACTTC. The whole variable domain, remainder taken from reference TRBV5-1 and TRBJ2-7, is KAGVTQTPRYLIKTRGQQVTLSCSPISGHRSVSWYQQTPGQGLQFLFEYFSETQRNKGNFPGRFSGRQFSNSRSEMNVSTLELGDSALYLCASSSRGEGYEQYFGPGTRLTVT.

This clonotype showed up many times. CDR3 in amino acids: CSAGIIQETQYF. CDR3 nucleotide sequence: TGCAGTGCTGGGATCATCCAAGAGACCCAGTACTTC. J is TRBJ2-5 and V is TRBV20-1; D is undetermined. The germline V gene encodes CDR1 DFQATT and CDR2 SNEGSKA (reference sequence). V was shortened by 5 bases and J by 1 base, with 8 bases between the two germline ends. The CDR3 has 12 amino acids.

Ten or more counts support this clonotype. The rearrangement links TRBV10-3 to TRBJ2-1; D is possibly TRBD2 (5 bases). This CDR3 region has 14 residues. V lost 7 bases to trimming and J lost 2 bases, with 12 bases between them. Germline V gives CDR1 ENHRY, CDR2 SYGVKD. CDR3 nucleotide sequence: TGTGCCATCACCCGAGCGGTCGCCTACAATGAGCAGTTCTTC. It codes for CAITRAVAYNEQFF.

V usage is TRBV12-3 or TRBV12-4 and J usage is TRBJ1-5; D perhaps matches TRBD1 (5 bases). Trimming pared 1 base from V and 3 bases from J, leaving 10 bases between. The CDR3 totals 15 residues. The CDR3 region has the DNA TGTGCCAGCAGTTTAGGAGGGGTCAACAATCAGCCCCAGCATTTT. It encodes CASSLGGVNNQPQHF.

The rearrangement uses TRBV20-1 and TRBJ2-3; either TRBD1 or TRBD2 may fit D (5 bases each). The V gene lost 3 bases and the J gene lost 6 bases, with 13 bases spanning the gap. CDR3 length: 13 amino acids. Germline CDR1 is DFQATT and CDR2 is SNEGSKA (reference sequence). Written as DNA, the CDR3 is TGCAGTGCTAGCCGAGGGGCTGATGATACGCAGTATTTT. Translating gives CSASRGADDTQYF.

At least ten counts were recorded for this clonotype. The chain couples TRBV5-1 to TRBJ1-1; D uncertain. The CDR3 has 15 amino acids. The germline V gene encodes CDR1 SGHRS and CDR2 YFSETQ. Trimming took 4 bases from V and 0 from J, leaving 13 bases between them. This CDR3 is CASSPDINLNTEAFF. DNA for the CDR3: TGCGCCAGCAGCCCAGATATTAACCTGAACACTGAAGCTTTCTTT.

In its sample, this clonotype was seen many times. This chain joins TRBV20-1 and TRBJ2-7; D call uncertain. V lost 5 bases, J lost 2 bases, and 16 bases lay in between. CDR1 is DFQATT, CDR2 SNEGSKA, per germline (reference sequence). There are 14 residues in the CDR3. The CDR3 DNA reads TGCAGTGCTGGGCCCCCAGGTTCTCCCTACGAGCAGTACTTC. It translates to CSAGPPGSPYEQYF.

V is TRBV2 and J is TRBJ2-7, with TRBD2 identical over 9 bases. The germline gives CDR1 SNHLY, CDR2 FYNNEI. The CDR3 is 14 amino acids. V was clipped by 4 bases and J by 5 bases; unmatched bases: 6. The CDR3 is CASSVSGSMDEQYF. CDR3 in DNA: TGTGCCAGCAGTGTTAGCGGGAGTATGGACGAGCAGTACTTC.

At least ten counts were recorded for this clonotype. The chain carries TRBV15 and TRBJ1-2; 7 positions agree with TRBD1. CDR1 and CDR2 (germline): LNHNV, YYDKDF (reference sequence). This CDR3 spans 12 amino acids. The V segment lost 3 bases and the J segment 9 bases; nucleotides outside the gene matches: 4. CDR3 region: CATSREQGSYTF. The CDR3 DNA is TGTGCCACCAGCAGGGAACAGGGGAGCTACACCTTC.

V and J are TRBV20-1 and TRBJ1-2; 7 nucleotides line up with TRBD1. Germline loops: CDR1 DFQATT, CDR2 SNEGSKA (reference sequence). With V trimmed by 1 base and J by 0 bases, 8 bases remained unmatched. CDR3 length equals 16 residues. CDR3 in DNA: TGCAGTGCTAGAGGGACCGGGACAGAAGCTAACTATGGCTACACCTTC. Translated, it gives CSARGTGTEANYGYTF.

This clonotype was recorded many times. The chain has TRBV5-1 and TRBJ2-3; no clear D gene. V was shortened by 5 bases and J by 2 bases, with 12 bases between the two germline ends. The germline CDR1 and CDR2 sequences are SGHRS and YFSETQ. The CDR3 consists of 14 residues. The chain's CDR3 is CASRITEATDTQYF. The DNA for the CDR3 is TGCGCCAGCAGGATAACCGAAGCCACAGATACGCAGTATTTT. The variable domain in full, with the rest retrieved from reference TRBV5-1 and TRBJ2-3, is KAGVTQTPRYLIKTRGQQVTLSCSPISGHRSVSWYQQTPGQGLQFLFEYFSETQRNKGNFPGRFSGRQFSNSRSEMNVSTLELGDSALYLCASRITEATDTQYFGPGTRLTVL.

Many counts were recorded for this clonotype. The chain has TRBV4-2 and TRBJ1-2; D unresolved. V lost 0 bases to trimming and J lost 1 base, with 0 bases between them. Germline V gives CDR1 LGHNA, CDR2 YNFKEQ. This CDR3 is 12 amino acids long. The CDR3 region is CASSQDNYGYTF. In DNA, the CDR3 is TGTGCCAGCAGCCAAGATAACTATGGCTACACCTTC.

The CDR3 bases are TGCAGTGCTAGAGTCCAGGCAGCGATAACTTATGGCTACACCTTC. This translates into CSARVQAAITYGYTF. This sequence joins TRBV20-1 and TRBJ1-2; no reliable D call. The CDR3 covers 15 residues. Trimming took off 1 base at V and 5 bases at J, with 17 bases between the two ends. Germline lookup yields CDR1 DFQATT and CDR2 SNEGSKA (reference sequence).

This clonotype was detected ten times or more. CDR3: CAISESSGGGYTF. In DNA, the CDR3 is TGTGCCATCAGTGAGTCATCAGGGGGTGGCTACACCTTC. This chain connects TRBV10-3 to TRBJ1-2; 7 bases fit TRBD1. Germline values: CDR1 ENHRY, CDR2 SYGVKD. Trimming took 0 bases from V and 7 from J; bases not matched to a gene: 2. This CDR3 comprises 13 residues.

This clonotype was detected ten times or more. This chain links TRBV7-3 with TRBJ2-1; D may be TRBD2 (6 bases). V lost 2 bases to trimming and J lost 4 bases, with 15 bases between them. Germline CDR1 is SGHTA and CDR2 is FQGTGA. The CDR3 loop spans 16 amino acids. The CDR3 nucleotides read TGTGCCAGCAGCTTACGTAGGACTACAATATACAATGAGCAGTTCTTC. Residues: CASSLRRTTIYNEQFF.

This clonotype appeared a few times. J is TRBJ1-1 and V is TRBV2, with D tentatively TRBD1 (5 bases). Trimming took 3 bases from V and 11 from J, leaving 19 bases between them. The germline CDR1 and CDR2 sequences are SNHLY and FYNNEI. This CDR3 comprises 14 residues. The chain's CDR3 is CASSDSGTGGLAFF. In DNA form, the CDR3 reads TGTGCCAGCAGTGATTCCGGGACCGGCGGGTTGGCTTTCTTT.

The chain employs TRBV10-3 and TRBJ1-2; no firm D call. CDR1 and CDR2 from the germline V gene are ENHRY and SYGVKD. V lost 5 bases, J lost 3 bases, and 7 bases lay in between. CDR3 size: 12 residues. The CDR3 DNA reads as TGTGCCATCAGTCTCGGAGACTATGGCTACACCTTC. Amino acids: CAISLGDYGYTF.